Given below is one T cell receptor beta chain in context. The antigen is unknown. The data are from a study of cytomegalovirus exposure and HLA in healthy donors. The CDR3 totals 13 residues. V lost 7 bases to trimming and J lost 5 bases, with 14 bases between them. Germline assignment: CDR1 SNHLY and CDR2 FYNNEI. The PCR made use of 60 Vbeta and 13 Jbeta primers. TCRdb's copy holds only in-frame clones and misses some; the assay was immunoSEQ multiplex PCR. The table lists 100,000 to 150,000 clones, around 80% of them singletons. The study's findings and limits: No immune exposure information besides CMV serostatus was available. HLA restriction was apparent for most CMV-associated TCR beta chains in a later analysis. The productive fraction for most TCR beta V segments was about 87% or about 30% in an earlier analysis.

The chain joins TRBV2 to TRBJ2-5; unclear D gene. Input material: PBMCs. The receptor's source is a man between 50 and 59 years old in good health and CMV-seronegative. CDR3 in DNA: TGTGCCAGCACCGCCGTCGACGGGGAGACCCAGTACTTC. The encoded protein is CASTAVDGETQYF.